This TCR beta chain is from a study of immune evolution from preneoplasia to lung adenocarcinoma. Deletions cut 0 bases from V and 0 bases from J, with 5 bases between. The CDR3 covers 15 residues. The germline V gene has CDR1 MNHNY and CDR2 SVGAGI (reference sequence). The table came from immunoSEQ multiplex PCR; TCRdb's copy has only in-frame clones and leaves some out. The data hold about 3,500 clones, with about 82% observed a single time. Sequencing used FFPE minimally invasive lung adenocarcinoma tissue. The sequence came from a person aged 65 to 85 with lung adenocarcinoma. This chain uses TRBV6-6 with TRBJ1-4, with a weak D call TRBD1 (5 bases). CDR3 sequence: CASSYSGATNEKLFF. As DNA, the CDR3 is TGTGCCAGCAGTTACTCGGGGGCAACTAATGAAAAACTGTTTTTT.